This paragraph reports one T cell receptor (beta chain). No antigen is known for it. No much larger clonotype is one base removed from it; base qualities were not supplied. Library prep was done by the immunoSEQ multiplex PCR assay. Held by TCRdb, this immuneACCESS table contains in-frame sequences only and omits some clones. Under half of the omission traces to an unresolved V gene where checked; the cause of the rest is unknown. The sample data list 85,000 to 90,000 clones, and approximately 90% of these were observed just once. The biggest ten clones account for 1.5% to 2% of the sample. This sample was taken from a study of T cell changes during pregnancy in multiple sclerosis (dated by TCRdb to between 2018 and 2020). Study-wide context: In women with multiple sclerosis, the researchers looked at how the T cell repertoire shifted as pregnancy progressed.

Sequences ENHRY (CDR1) and SYGVKD (CDR2) are obtained from the germline V gene. Including cysteine and phenylalanine, the CDR3 has 13 amino acids. The entry retains the CDR3 DNA only, 39 bases that are in frame from base 1. V gives up 11 bases and J gives up 0 bases, and the segment between their germline ends measures 13 bases. The chain uses TRBV10-3 and TRBJ1-1; the D gene remains uncertain. Sequences were derived from peripheral blood, sampled in the first trimester of pregnancy. The origin of this receptor is a female donor in good health, enrolled as a control in a pregnancy study. The CDR3 reads as follows: CASGRKMNTEAFF. The nucleotide sequence is TGTGCCTCAGGAAGAAAGATGAACACTGAAGCTTTCTTT.